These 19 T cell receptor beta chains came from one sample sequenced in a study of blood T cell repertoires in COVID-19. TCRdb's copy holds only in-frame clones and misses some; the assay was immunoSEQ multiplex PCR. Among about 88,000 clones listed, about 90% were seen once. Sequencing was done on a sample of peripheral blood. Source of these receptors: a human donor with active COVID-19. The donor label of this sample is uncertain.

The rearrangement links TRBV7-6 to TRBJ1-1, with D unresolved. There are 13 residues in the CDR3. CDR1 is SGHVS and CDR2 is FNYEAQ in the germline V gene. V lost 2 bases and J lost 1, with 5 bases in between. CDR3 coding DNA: TGTGCCAGCAGCTTACGGGAGAACACTGAAGCTTTCTTT. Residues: CASSLRENTEAFF.

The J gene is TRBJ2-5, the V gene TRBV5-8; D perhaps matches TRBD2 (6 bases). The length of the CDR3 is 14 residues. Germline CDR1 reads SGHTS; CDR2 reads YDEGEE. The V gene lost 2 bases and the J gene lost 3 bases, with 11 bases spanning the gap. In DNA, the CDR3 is TGTGCCAGCAGCTTCGGAGGGGTAGAAGAGACCCAGTACTTC. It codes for CASSFGGVEETQYF.

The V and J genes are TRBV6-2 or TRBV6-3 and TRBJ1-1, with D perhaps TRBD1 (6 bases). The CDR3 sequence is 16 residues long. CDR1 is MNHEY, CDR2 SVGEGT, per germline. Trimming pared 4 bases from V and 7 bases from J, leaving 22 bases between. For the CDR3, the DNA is TGTGCCAGCAGTTTCGACAGGATGCTTTCTTCGGGTGAAGCTTTCTTT. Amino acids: CASSFDRMLSSGEAFF.

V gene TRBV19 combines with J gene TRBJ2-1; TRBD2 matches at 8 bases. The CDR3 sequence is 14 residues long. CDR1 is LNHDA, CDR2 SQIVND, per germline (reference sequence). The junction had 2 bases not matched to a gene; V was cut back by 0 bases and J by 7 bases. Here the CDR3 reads CASSIDRGGNEQFF. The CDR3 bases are TGTGCCAGTAGTATAGATCGCGGGGGGAATGAGCAGTTCTTC.

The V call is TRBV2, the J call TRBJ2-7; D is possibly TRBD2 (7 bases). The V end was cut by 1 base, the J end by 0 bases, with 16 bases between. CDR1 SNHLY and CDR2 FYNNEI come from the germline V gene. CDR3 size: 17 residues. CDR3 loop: CASSEGWRGGNSYEQYF. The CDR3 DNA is TGTGCCAGCAGTGAAGGGTGGAGGGGGGGGAACTCCTACGAGCAGTACTTC.

As DNA, the CDR3 is TGTGCCAGCAGTTACTCGAACAGAGGGGGCGACGGCTACACCTTC. Translating it yields CASSYSNRGGDGYTF. V gene TRBV6-5 combines with J gene TRBJ1-2, with 7 bases lining up with TRBD1. The CDR3 is made up of 15 amino acids. After removal of 0 bases from V and 8 bases from J, the junction contained 9 bases not matched to a gene. Germline CDR1 is MNHEY and CDR2 is SVGAGI.

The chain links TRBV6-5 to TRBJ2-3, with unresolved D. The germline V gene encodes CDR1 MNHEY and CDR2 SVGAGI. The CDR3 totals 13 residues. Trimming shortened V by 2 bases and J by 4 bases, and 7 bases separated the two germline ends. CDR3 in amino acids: CASSYHSSDTQYF. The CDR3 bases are TGTGCCAGCAGTTACCACAGCTCAGATACGCAGTATTTT.

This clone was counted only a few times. DNA for the CDR3: TGTGCCAGTACCCCCTCTGGGGCAGGGACCTACGAGCAGTACTTC. Translated, it gives CASTPSGAGTYEQYF. The V call is TRBV19, the J call TRBJ2-7, with a tentative D call TRBD1 (5 bases). Trimming removed 7 bases from V and 2 bases from J, with 18 bases in between. The germline V gene has CDR1 LNHDA and CDR2 SQIVND (reference sequence). This CDR3 is 15 amino acids long.

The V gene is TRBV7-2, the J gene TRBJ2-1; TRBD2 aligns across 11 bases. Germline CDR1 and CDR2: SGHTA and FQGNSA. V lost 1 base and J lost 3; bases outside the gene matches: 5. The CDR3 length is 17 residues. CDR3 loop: CASSLGVLAGDYNEQFF. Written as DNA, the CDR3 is TGTGCCAGCAGCTTAGGGGTACTAGCGGGGGACTACAATGAGCAGTTCTTC.

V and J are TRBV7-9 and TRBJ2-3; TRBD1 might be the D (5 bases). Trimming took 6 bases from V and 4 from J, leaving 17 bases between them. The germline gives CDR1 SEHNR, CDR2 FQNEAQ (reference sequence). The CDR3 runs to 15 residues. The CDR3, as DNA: TGTGCCAGCAGTAATGGGCAGGGCGGCGCAGATACGCAGTATTTT. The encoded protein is CASSNGQGGADTQYF. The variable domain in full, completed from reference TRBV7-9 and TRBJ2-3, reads DTGVSQNPRHKITKRGQNVTFRCDPISEHNRLYWYRQTLGQGPEFLTYFQNEAQLEKSRLLSDRFSAERPKGSFSTLEIQRTEQGDSAMYLCASSNGQGGADTQYFGPGTRLTVL.

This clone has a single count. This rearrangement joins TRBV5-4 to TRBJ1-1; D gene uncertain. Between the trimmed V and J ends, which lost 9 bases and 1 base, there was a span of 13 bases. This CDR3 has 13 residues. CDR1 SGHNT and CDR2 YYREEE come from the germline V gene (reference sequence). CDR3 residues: CAIASRGNTEAFF. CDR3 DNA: TGTGCCATCGCGTCGAGAGGGAACACTGAAGCTTTCTTT. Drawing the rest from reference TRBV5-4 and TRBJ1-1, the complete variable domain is ETGVTQSPTHLIKTRGQQVTLRCSSQSGHNTVSWYQQALGQGPQFIFQYYREEENGRGNFPPRFSGLQFPNYSSELNVNALELDDSALYLCAIASRGNTEAFFGQGTRLTVV.

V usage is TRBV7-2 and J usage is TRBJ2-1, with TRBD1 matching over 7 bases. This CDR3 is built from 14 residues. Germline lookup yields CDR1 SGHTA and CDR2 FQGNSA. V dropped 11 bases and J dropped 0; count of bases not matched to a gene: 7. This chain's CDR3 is CAGAQGSSYNEQFF. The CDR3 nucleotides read TGTGCCGGGGCACAGGGGAGCTCCTACAATGAGCAGTTCTTC.

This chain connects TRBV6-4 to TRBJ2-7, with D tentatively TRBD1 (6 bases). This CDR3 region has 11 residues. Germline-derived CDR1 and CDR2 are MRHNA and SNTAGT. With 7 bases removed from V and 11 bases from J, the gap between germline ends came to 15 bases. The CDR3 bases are TGTGCCAGCACAAAGCAGGACAGAAAGTACTTC. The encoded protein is CASTKQDRKYF.

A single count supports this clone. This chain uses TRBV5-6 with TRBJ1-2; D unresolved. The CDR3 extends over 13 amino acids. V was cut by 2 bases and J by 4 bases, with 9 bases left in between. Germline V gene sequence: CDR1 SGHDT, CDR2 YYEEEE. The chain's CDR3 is CASSFQNSYGYTF. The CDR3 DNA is TGTGCCAGCAGCTTTCAGAACAGCTATGGCTACACCTTC.

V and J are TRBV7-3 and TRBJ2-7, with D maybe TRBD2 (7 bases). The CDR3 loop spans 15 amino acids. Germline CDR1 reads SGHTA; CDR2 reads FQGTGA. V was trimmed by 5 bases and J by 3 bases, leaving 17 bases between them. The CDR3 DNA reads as TGTGCCAGCAGCATATCCGGGGGGCTGAACTACGAGCAGTACTTC. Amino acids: CASSISGGLNYEQYF.

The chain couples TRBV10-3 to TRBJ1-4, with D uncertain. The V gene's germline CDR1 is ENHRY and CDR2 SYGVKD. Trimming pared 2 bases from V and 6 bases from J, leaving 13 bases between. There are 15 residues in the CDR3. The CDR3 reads CAISEGEFPDEKLFF. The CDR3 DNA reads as TGTGCCATCAGTGAGGGGGAGTTTCCTGATGAAAAACTGTTTTTT.

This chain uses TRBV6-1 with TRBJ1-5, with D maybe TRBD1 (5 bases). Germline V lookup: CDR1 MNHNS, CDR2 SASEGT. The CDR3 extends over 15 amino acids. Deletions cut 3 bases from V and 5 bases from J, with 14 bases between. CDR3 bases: TGTGCCAGCAGTGAGGAGGGGATCAGGCATCAGCCCCAGCATTTT. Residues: CASSEEGIRHQPQHF.

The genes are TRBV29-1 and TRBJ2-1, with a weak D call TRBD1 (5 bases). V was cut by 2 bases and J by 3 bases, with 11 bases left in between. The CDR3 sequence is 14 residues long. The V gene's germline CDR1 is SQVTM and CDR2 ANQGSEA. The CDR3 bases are TGCAGCGTTGAATTGGCAGGGCACTACAATGAGCAGTTCTTC. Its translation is CSVELAGHYNEQFF.

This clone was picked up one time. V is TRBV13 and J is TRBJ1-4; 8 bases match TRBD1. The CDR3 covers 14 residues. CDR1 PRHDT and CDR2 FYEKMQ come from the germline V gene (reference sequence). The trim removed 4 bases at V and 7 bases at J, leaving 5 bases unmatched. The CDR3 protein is CASSYGQGLEKLFF. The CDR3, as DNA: TGTGCCAGCAGCTACGGACAGGGTCTTGAAAAACTGTTTTTT.